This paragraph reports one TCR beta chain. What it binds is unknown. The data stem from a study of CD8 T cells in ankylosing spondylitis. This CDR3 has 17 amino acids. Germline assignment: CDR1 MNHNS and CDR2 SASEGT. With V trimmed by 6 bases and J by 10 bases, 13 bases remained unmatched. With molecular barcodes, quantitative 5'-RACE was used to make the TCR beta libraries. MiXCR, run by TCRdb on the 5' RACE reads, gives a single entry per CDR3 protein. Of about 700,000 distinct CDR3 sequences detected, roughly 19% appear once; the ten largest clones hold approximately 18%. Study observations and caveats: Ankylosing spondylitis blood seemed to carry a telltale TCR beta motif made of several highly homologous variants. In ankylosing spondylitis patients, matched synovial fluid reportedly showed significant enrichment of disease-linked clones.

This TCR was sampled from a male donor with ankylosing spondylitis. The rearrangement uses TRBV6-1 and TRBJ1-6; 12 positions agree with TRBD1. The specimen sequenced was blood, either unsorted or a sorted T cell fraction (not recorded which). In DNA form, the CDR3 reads TGTGCCAGCAGCGCCCGGGACAGGGGGCAGTTATACTCACCCCTCCACTTT. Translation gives CASSARDRGQLYSPLHF.